Listed below are T cell receptor beta chains from one sample, sequenced in a study of blood T cells in healthy people across ages. TCRdb recomputed calls from the 5' RACE reads with MiXCR, one row per CDR3 protein. The profile shows hundreds of thousands of distinct CDR3 sequences, less than 60% of them singletons. The sample taken for sequencing was blood. These receptors came from an elderly man in good health. The CDR3 runs from the conserved cysteine through the conserved F or W. Fields, in order: CDR3 DNA, CDR3 protein, D gene, clone size, J gene, V gene. The D gene is left open where the match is weak. Some rows mark clone size as missing; the rest say once, few, many or name a class of expanded clone.

cdr3_nt: TGCGCCAGCAGCTTGGGGCGAAGCGGATCACATAAGGATACGCAGTATTTT; cdr3_aa: CASSLGRSGSHKDTQYF; d_call: NA; clone_size: few; j_call: TRBJ2-3; v_call: TRBV5-1
cdr3_nt: TGCGCCAGCAGTTTGGACGGACTCTCTCAGCCCCAGCATTTT; cdr3_aa: CASSLDGLSQPQHF; d_call: NA; clone_size: NA; j_call: TRBJ1-5; v_call: TRBV5-1
cdr3_nt: TGTGCCAGCAGCGTAACGGCTATCAATGAGCAGTTCTTC; cdr3_aa: CASSVTAINEQFF; d_call: NA; clone_size: NA; j_call: TRBJ2-1; v_call: TRBV7-2
cdr3_nt: TGTGCCACCAGTGGGGCGACTCCTACCTCCTACAATGAGCAGTTCTTC; cdr3_aa: CATSGATPTSYNEQFF; d_call: NA; clone_size: many; j_call: TRBJ2-1; v_call: TRBV24-1
cdr3_nt: TGCGCCAGCAGCTGGGAGGGGAAAGAGACCCAGTACTTC; cdr3_aa: CASSWEGKETQYF; d_call: TRBD2; clone_size: few; j_call: TRBJ2-5; v_call: TRBV5-1
cdr3_nt: TGTGCCAGCAGCCGAGAACAGGGGGCATCCTACGAGCAGTACTTC; cdr3_aa: CASSREQGASYEQYF; d_call: TRBD1; clone_size: NA; j_call: TRBJ2-7; v_call: TRBV3-1
cdr3_nt: TGCAGTGCTAGTAGTCGGACAGGCAGGGAGACCCAGTACTTC; cdr3_aa: CSASSRTGRETQYF; d_call: TRBD1; clone_size: NA; j_call: TRBJ2-5; v_call: TRBV20-1
cdr3_nt: TGTGCCACCAGCAGAGATTGGGCCGACAGTGAATATGGCTACACCTTC; cdr3_aa: CATSRDWADSEYGYTF; d_call: NA; clone_size: NA; j_call: TRBJ1-2; v_call: TRBV15
cdr3_nt: TGCGCCAGCAGCCAAGCGGGACCCTCCTACGAGCAGTACTTC; cdr3_aa: CASSQAGPSYEQYF; d_call: NA; clone_size: few; j_call: TRBJ2-7; v_call: TRBV4-3
cdr3_nt: TGTGCCAGCAGTATAAATATCGGAGCGGGGGATGATACGCAGTATTTT; cdr3_aa: CASSINIGAGDDTQYF; d_call: TRBD2; clone_size: NA; j_call: TRBJ2-3; v_call: TRBV27
cdr3_nt: TGCGCCAGCAGCTGGGCAGGAGGGGACATTCAGTACTTC; cdr3_aa: CASSWAGGDIQYF; d_call: NA; clone_size: NA; j_call: TRBJ2-4; v_call: TRBV5-1
cdr3_nt: TGCAGGACGGGGGGACAGGGGAGTTACAATGAGCAGTTCTTC; cdr3_aa: CRTGGQGSYNEQFF; d_call: TRBD1; clone_size: NA; j_call: TRBJ2-1; v_call: TRBV20-1
cdr3_nt: TGCAGTGCTAGGGCACTAGCGGACTACAATGAGCAGTTCTTC; cdr3_aa: CSARALADYNEQFF; d_call: TRBD2; clone_size: NA; j_call: TRBJ2-1; v_call: TRBV20-1
cdr3_nt: TGTGCCAGCAGTGAAGAGGCCGAGTCTGGCTACACCTTC; cdr3_aa: CASSEEAESGYTF; d_call: NA; clone_size: few; j_call: TRBJ1-2; v_call: TRBV2
cdr3_nt: TGTGCCAGCAGCTTAGTGCATTCACCCCTCCACTTT; cdr3_aa: CASSLVHSPLHF; d_call: NA; clone_size: NA; j_call: TRBJ1-6; v_call: TRBV7-2
cdr3_nt: TGTGCCAGCAGAAACGGACCTTACGAGCAGTACTTC; cdr3_aa: CASRNGPYEQYF; d_call: NA; clone_size: NA; j_call: TRBJ2-7; v_call: TRBV6-2/TRBV6-3
cdr3_nt: TGTGCCAGCAGCGGTGACCTGGACAGGGTACACGCAGATACGCAGTATTTT; cdr3_aa: CASSGDLDRVHADTQYF; d_call: TRBD1; clone_size: few; j_call: TRBJ2-3; v_call: TRBV9
cdr3_nt: TGTGCCAGCAGCACGGGACTAGCGGGGGGGTACCAAGAGACCCAGTACTTC; cdr3_aa: CASSTGLAGGYQETQYF; d_call: TRBD2; clone_size: NA; j_call: TRBJ2-5; v_call: TRBV12-3/TRBV12-4
cdr3_nt: TGCGCCAGCAGCCGGACAGGGGGCAAGAATAATTCACCCCTCCACTTT; cdr3_aa: CASSRTGGKNNSPLHF; d_call: TRBD1; clone_size: once; j_call: TRBJ1-6; v_call: TRBV5-1
cdr3_nt: TGTGCCAGCAGCTCCGGGACAGGCCACCACGAGCAGTACTTC; cdr3_aa: CASSSGTGHHEQYF; d_call: TRBD1; clone_size: NA; j_call: TRBJ2-7; v_call: TRBV7-2
cdr3_nt: TGTGCCAGCGGCGATCGAGGACTAGCGGGAGTAGATACGCAGTATTTT; cdr3_aa: CASGDRGLAGVDTQYF; d_call: TRBD2; clone_size: NA; j_call: TRBJ2-3; v_call: TRBV7-9
cdr3_nt: TGTGCCAGCAGCTCCCAGCGGACTAGCGGGACGCAGTTCTTC; cdr3_aa: CASSSQRTSGTQFF; d_call: TRBD2; clone_size: few; j_call: TRBJ2-1; v_call: TRBV7-2
cdr3_nt: TGTGCCAGCAGTCGAACAGATGCTAACTATGGCTACACCTTC; cdr3_aa: CASSRTDANYGYTF; d_call: NA; clone_size: NA; j_call: TRBJ1-2; v_call: TRBV3-1
cdr3_nt: TGTGCCAGCAGTCCTAGGGACAGGCCCTTGAGCGAGCAGTACTTC; cdr3_aa: CASSPRDRPLSEQYF; d_call: TRBD1; clone_size: NA; j_call: TRBJ2-7; v_call: TRBV12-3/TRBV12-4
cdr3_nt: TGCAGCGTTGAAGATTGGTCACCTCGCACAGATACGCAGTATTTT; cdr3_aa: CSVEDWSPRTDTQYF; d_call: NA; clone_size: NA; j_call: TRBJ2-3; v_call: TRBV29-1
cdr3_nt: TGTGCCAGCTCACAACAGAGTCCGAGGAATTCACCCCTCCACTTT; cdr3_aa: CASSQQSPRNSPLHF; d_call: NA; clone_size: once; j_call: TRBJ1-6; v_call: TRBV18
cdr3_nt: TGTGCCAGCAGCTTAGAGGGGAGCATCTATGGCTACACCTTC; cdr3_aa: CASSLEGSIYGYTF; d_call: NA; clone_size: NA; j_call: TRBJ1-2; v_call: TRBV5-5
cdr3_nt: TGTGCCAGCAGTTTAAACAGGGCTGGTGGCTACACCTTC; cdr3_aa: CASSLNRAGGYTF; d_call: NA; clone_size: few; j_call: TRBJ1-2; v_call: TRBV12-3/TRBV12-4
cdr3_nt: TGTGCCACCAGTGGCCCAGCAAATCAGCCCCAGCATTTT; cdr3_aa: CATSGPANQPQHF; d_call: NA; clone_size: NA; j_call: TRBJ1-5; v_call: TRBV24-1
cdr3_nt: TGTGCCAGCAGCCCGCCTCGACGTCTCCAAGAGACCCAGTACTTC; cdr3_aa: CASSPPRRLQETQYF; d_call: NA; clone_size: few; j_call: TRBJ2-5; v_call: TRBV6-2/TRBV6-3
cdr3_nt: TGTGCCAGCAGTTTATGGCCCCCCTACGAGCAGTACTTC; cdr3_aa: CASSLWPPYEQYF; d_call: NA; clone_size: few; j_call: TRBJ2-7; v_call: TRBV27
cdr3_nt: TGTGCCAGCAGCTACGAAGGACAGGGGGCATCGCACGAGCAGTACTTC; cdr3_aa: CASSYEGQGASHEQYF; d_call: TRBD1; clone_size: many; j_call: TRBJ2-7; v_call: TRBV5-4
cdr3_nt: TGTGCCAGCAGCCGAGACGGACTAGCGGGAGGCTACGAGCAGTACTTC; cdr3_aa: CASSRDGLAGGYEQYF; d_call: TRBD2; clone_size: few; j_call: TRBJ2-7; v_call: TRBV7-3